Shown below are 5 T cell receptor beta chains from a single sample sequenced in a study of monozygotic twins with inflammatory bowel disease. From the 5' RACE reads, TCRdb lists one entry per CDR3 protein and no DNA. Its listing shows 330,000 or so distinct CDR3 sequences. Sample: blood. The receptors here all came from a human donor with ulcerative colitis or Crohn's disease, or a healthy co-twin of an affected twin (not recorded which).

The chain combines TRBV28 with TRBJ2-5; TCRdb indicates TRBD2, and absent DNA this call remains unverified. Germline values: CDR1 MDHEN, CDR2 SYDVKM. The CDR3 loop spans 15 amino acids. CDR3 sequence: CASSLTGTSATIQYF.

The chain recombines TRBV14 with TRBJ2-1. The CDR3 runs to 14 residues. Germline V gives CDR1 SGHDN, CDR2 FVKESK. CDR3 sequence: CASSQTLGVGEQFF. Drawing the rest from reference TRBV14 and TRBJ2-1, the complete variable domain is EAGVTQFPSHSVIEKGQTVTLRCDPISGHDNLYWYRRVMGKEIKFLLHFVKESKQDESGMPNNRFLAERTGGTYSTLKVQPAELEDSGVYFCASSQTLGVGEQFFGPGTRLTVL.

The genes are TRBV5-1 and TRBJ2-6. Germline V gives CDR1 SGHRS, CDR2 YFSETQ. The CDR3 totals 17 residues. The CDR3: CASSLGGSDSGANVLTF.

This chain links TRBV29-1 with TRBJ2-5. CDR3 length: 12 amino acids. Looked up from germline, CDR1 is SQVTM and CDR2 is ANQGSEA. The CDR3 region is CSWGWVQETQYF.

The chain couples TRBV27 to TRBJ2-6; TCRdb returns TRBD1, unconfirmable since there is no DNA. CDR3 length: 17 residues. Germline CDR1 is MNHEY and CDR2 is SMNVEV (reference sequence). The CDR3 loop is CASSIGTATSGANVLTF.